The clone carrying this TCR beta chain was detected once. No antigen is known for it. The PCR was carried out with 60 Vbeta primers and 13 Jbeta primers. The method was immunoSEQ multiplex PCR; TCRdb's version includes in-frame clones alone and lacks a portion of them. This table has nearly 200,000 clones, about nine tenths appearing once. These data belong to a study of cytomegalovirus exposure and HLA in healthy donors. Findings and caveats of the study: Other equally common chains were less clonally expanded than HLA-associated TCR beta chains, a later analysis showed. Highest at DRB1 and lowest at HLA-C, TCR association rates differed among HLA loci in a later analysis. Researchers counted around 180 TCR beta chains as cytomegalovirus-associated.

Trimming removed 4 bases at V and 4 bases at J, with 11 bases between. The CDR3 length is 14 residues. Germline assignment: CDR1 SGHTA and CDR2 FQGNSA. This TCR was recovered from a man in his thirties or forties in good health and CMV-seronegative. The sample was PBMCs. The chain links TRBV7-2 to TRBJ2-1; a possible D gene is TRBD1 (6 bases). CDR3 bases: TGTGCCAGCAGCTCGGACAGCATGTACAATGAGCAGTTCTTC. Amino acid sequence: CASSSDSMYNEQFF.